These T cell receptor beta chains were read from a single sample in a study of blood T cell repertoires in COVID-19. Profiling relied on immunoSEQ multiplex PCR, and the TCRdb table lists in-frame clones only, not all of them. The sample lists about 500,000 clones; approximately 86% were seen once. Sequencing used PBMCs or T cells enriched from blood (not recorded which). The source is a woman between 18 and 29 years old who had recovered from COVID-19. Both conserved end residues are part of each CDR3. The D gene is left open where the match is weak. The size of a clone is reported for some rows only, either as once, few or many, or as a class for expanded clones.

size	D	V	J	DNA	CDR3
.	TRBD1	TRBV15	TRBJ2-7	TGTGCCACCAGCAGTAGACAGGGGGGCTACGAGCAGTACTTC	CATSSRQGGYEQYF
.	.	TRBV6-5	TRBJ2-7	TGTGCCAGCAGGTCCGGACAGAACTACGAGCAGTACTTC	CASRSGQNYEQYF
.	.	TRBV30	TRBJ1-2	TGTGCCTGCGGGGTCCTCTATGGCTACACCTTC	CACGVLYGYTF
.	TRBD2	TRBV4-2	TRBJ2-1	TGTGCCAGCAGCCAAGCTTTTTCTAGCGGGGGGGCAGGAGATGAGCAGTTCTTC	CASSQAFSSGGAGDEQFF
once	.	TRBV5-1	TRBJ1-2	TGCGCCAGCAGCGGTGAAGGACATTCTACGGCGAGCTACACCTTC	CASSGEGHSTASYTF
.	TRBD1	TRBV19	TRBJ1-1	TGTGCCAGTAGCTCGGGACAGGCCGACACTGAAGCTTTCTTT	CASSSGQADTEAFF
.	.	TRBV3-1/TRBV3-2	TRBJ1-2	TGTGCCAGCAGCCAAGACTCAGGGGCAGGGTCCCTACTTAACTATGGCTACACCTTC	CASSQDSGAGSLLNYGYTF
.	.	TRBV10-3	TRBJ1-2	TGTGCCATCAGTGCAACAGGAGTGTATGGCTACACCTTC	CAISATGVYGYTF
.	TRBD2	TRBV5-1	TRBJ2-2	TGCGCCAGCAGCTTAGCGGGGGGGCACACCGGGGAGCTGTTTTTT	CASSLAGGHTGELFF
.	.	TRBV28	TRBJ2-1	TGTGCCAGCAGGGCAGGTGGAGGCCGCACCTCCTACAATGAGCAGTTCTTC	CASRAGGGRTSYNEQFF
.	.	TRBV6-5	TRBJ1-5	TGTGCCAGCACGCCCGGTGGGGCGGGGCAGCCCCAGCATTTT	CASTPGGAGQPQHF
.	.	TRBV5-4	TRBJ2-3	TGTGCCAGCAGCTTAGGTCAAGGCGGCCCCACAGATACGCAGTATTTT	CASSLGQGGPTDTQYF
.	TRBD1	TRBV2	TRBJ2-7	TGTGCCAGCAACGACAGGGGCTACGAGCAGTACTTC	CASNDRGYEQYF
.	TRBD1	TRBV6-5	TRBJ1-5	TGTGCCAGCATCCTACAGGGGGGCTCACCCCAGCATTTT	CASILQGGSPQHF
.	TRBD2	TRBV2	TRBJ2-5	TGTGCCAGCCGGACTAGCGGGGGCGAGACCCAGTACTTC	CASRTSGGETQYF
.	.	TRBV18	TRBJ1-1	TGTGCCAGCTCACCTCAGGGGTCGGCCACTGAAGCTTTCTTT	CASSPQGSATEAFF
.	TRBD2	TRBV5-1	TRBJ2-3	TGCGCCAGCCTACCACAACCTAGCGGGGGGGGCCGAGATACGCAGTATTTT	CASLPQPSGGGRDTQYF
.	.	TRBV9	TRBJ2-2	TGTGCCAGCAGTCAGGGACTTGCCACCGGGGAGCTGTTTTTT	CASSQGLATGELFF
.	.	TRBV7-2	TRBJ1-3	TGTGCCAGCCGCCTGGGGGGGGCCGCCTCTGGAAACACCATATATTTT	CASRLGGAASGNTIYF
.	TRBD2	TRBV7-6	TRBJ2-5	TGTGCCAGCAGCCTTAGCGGGGGGGCCAAAGAGACCCAGTACTTC	CASSLSGGAKETQYF
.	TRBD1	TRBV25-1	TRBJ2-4	TGTGCCAGCGCAGCAGGGGGCGCGACCAAAAACATTCAGTACTTC	CASAAGGATKNIQYF
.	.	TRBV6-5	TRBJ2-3	TGTGCCAGCAGGCCGGGGTGGCGGAACACAGATACGCAGTATTTT	CASRPGWRNTDTQYF
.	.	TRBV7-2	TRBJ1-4	TGTGCCAGCAGCTCCGACAGCCTTAATGAAAAACTGTTTTTT	CASSSDSLNEKLFF
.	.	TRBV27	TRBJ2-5	TGTGCCAGCAGGGAGGCGGCCAGCGAAGAGACCCAGTACTTC	CASREAASEETQYF
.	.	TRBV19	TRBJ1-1	TGTGCCAGTATGGGAGAGGGGTCGGGGGAGGTCGCTTACACTGAAGCTTTCTTT	CASMGEGSGEVAYTEAFF
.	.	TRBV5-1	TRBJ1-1	TGCGCCAGCGAGGTGGGAGGGGGGTATACGAACACTGAAGCTTTCTTT	CASEVGGGYTNTEAFF
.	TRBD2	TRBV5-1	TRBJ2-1	TGCGCCAGCAGCTCCAGGACTAGCGGAGATTACAATGAGCAGTTCTTC	CASSSRTSGDYNEQFF
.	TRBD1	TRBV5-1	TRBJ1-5	TGCGCCAGCAGCTTGCGGACAGGGGATCAGCCCCAGCATTTT	CASSLRTGDQPQHF
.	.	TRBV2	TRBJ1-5	TGTGCCAGCAGGGCGGACAGAAGCAATCAGCCCCAGCATTTT	CASRADRSNQPQHF
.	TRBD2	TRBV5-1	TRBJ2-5	TGCGCCAGCAGCATCACGCCGCTAGCGGGGCAAGAGACCCAGTACTTC	CASSITPLAGQETQYF
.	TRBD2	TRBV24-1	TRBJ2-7	TGTGCCACCAGTGCCCTTGCGGGGGGGGCCGGTGCCCTCTCCTACGAGCAGTACTTC	CATSALAGGAGALSYEQYF
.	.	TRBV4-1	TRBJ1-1	TGCGCCAGCAGCCAAGATCGGGAACCACCGGGAGCTTTCTTT	CASSQDREPPGAFF
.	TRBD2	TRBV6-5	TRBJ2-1	TGTGCCAGCAGCCCGGGGGGTTCCTACAATGAGCAGTTCTTC	CASSPGGSYNEQFF
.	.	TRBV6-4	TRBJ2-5	TGTGCCAGCCCTCAGTTATCCCAGTACTTC	CASPQLSQYF
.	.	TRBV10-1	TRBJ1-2	TGCGCCAGCAGTGAGTCGGGCACAAATGGCTACACCTTC	CASSESGTNGYTF
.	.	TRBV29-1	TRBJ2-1	TGCAGCGTTGGTGGCCAAACGAATGAGCAGTTCTTC	CSVGGQTNEQFF
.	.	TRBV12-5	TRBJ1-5	TGTGCTAGTGGTCTAGAGAATCAGCCCCAGCATTTT	CASGLENQPQHF